Below, 30 T cell receptor beta chains from the same sample are listed, as sequenced in a study of shared clonotypes between healthy human individuals. The protocol was immunoSEQ multiplex PCR, while the TCRdb copy is restricted to in-frame clones and leaves out a portion. This sample has about 2.3 million clones; more than 85% occur once, and the top ten carry 0.35% to 0.5%. The source material was naive CD4+ T cells from PBMCs. Subset specified: CD45RA+ positively selected. The source is a man between 18 and 35 years old in good health. Some clones in this sample may be carry-over from other donors' samples.

V usage is TRBV5-1 and J usage is TRBJ2-3; 7 nucleotides match TRBD1. This CDR3 spans 16 amino acids. Losses at the gene ends were 3 bases for V and 1 base for J; bases not matched to a gene: 8. The V gene's germline CDR1 is SGHRS and CDR2 YFSETQ. The CDR3 sequence: CASSSPGQKGTDTQYF. Written as DNA, the CDR3 is TGCGCCAGCAGCTCCCCGGGACAGAAAGGCACAGATACGCAGTATTTT.

This clone was picked up a small number of times. The rearrangement joins TRBV10-3 to TRBJ1-1; D might be TRBD1 (6 bases). The germline V gene has CDR1 ENHRY and CDR2 SYGVKD. The CDR3 contains 14 residues. Trimming cost V 6 bases and J 1 base, with 12 bases left between them. The CDR3 nucleotides are TGTGCCATCAGAAACAGGGATTCGAACACTGAAGCTTTCTTT. This gives the protein CAIRNRDSNTEAFF.

This chain connects TRBV5-4 to TRBJ1-5, with D unresolved. Trimming stripped 2 bases from V and 7 bases from J, with 13 bases between. The CDR3 totals 14 residues. Germline-derived CDR1 and CDR2 are SGHNT and YYREEE (reference sequence). CDR3 bases: TGTGCCAGCAGCTTTATCCCCGGGGAACAGCCCCAGCATTTT. This translates into CASSFIPGEQPQHF.

The V and J genes are TRBV5-1 and TRBJ2-2; D possibly corresponds to TRBD1 (6 bases). Trimming took 4 bases from V and 6 from J, leaving 16 bases between them. The CDR3 has 15 amino acids. Germline CDR1 reads SGHRS; CDR2 reads YFSETQ. The CDR3 nucleotides are TGCGCCAGCAGCGTTGACAGGCCCTCAGCCGGGGAGCTGTTTTTT. Residues: CASSVDRPSAGELFF.

This chain joins TRBV29-1 and TRBJ2-1, with D uncertain. Trimming cost V 4 bases and J 7 bases, with 11 bases left between them. CDR3 size: 12 residues. Germline loops: CDR1 SQVTM, CDR2 ANQGSEA. The CDR3: CSVGSRWNEQFF. The DNA for the CDR3 is TGCAGCGTTGGAAGTCGCTGGAATGAGCAGTTCTTC.

This chain joins TRBV5-1 and TRBJ2-3; TRBD1 matches at 9 bases. Germline CDR1 is SGHRS and CDR2 is YFSETQ. This CDR3 comprises 15 residues. Trimming cost V 1 base and J 4 bases; bases outside gene matches: 4. The CDR3 loop is CASSLLGQGSDTQYF. CDR3 nucleotide sequence: TGCGCCAGCAGCTTGTTGGGACAGGGCTCAGATACGCAGTATTTT.

This clone was recorded once. The chain combines TRBV7-8 with TRBJ2-5; 10 nucleotides align to TRBD1. The J call could be wrong; TRBJ2-7 is a better fit for the DNA end. The CDR3 contains 15 residues. The germline V gene encodes CDR1 SGHVS and CDR2 FQNEAQ. The CDR3 region is CASSRTGTGVYEQYF. The CDR3 region has the DNA TGTGCCAGCAGCCGAACCGGGACAGGGGTCTACGAGCAGTACTTC.

V and J are TRBV30 and TRBJ1-1, with D maybe TRBD1 (5 bases). There are 14 residues in the CDR3. V was trimmed by 4 bases and J by 2 bases, leaving 14 bases between them. From germline, CDR1 is GTSNPN and CDR2 SVGIG (reference sequence). The CDR3: CAWKRKGYNTEAFF. The DNA of the CDR3 is TGTGCCTGGAAAAGAAAGGGGTATAACACTGAAGCTTTCTTT.

V is TRBV29-1 and J is TRBJ2-7; D is uncertain. The CDR3 sequence is 11 residues long. V was clipped by 6 bases and J by 3 bases, with 9 bases between them. Germline assignment: CDR1 SQVTM and CDR2 ANQGSEA. CDR3 DNA: TGCAGCGTGCGAAATTTCTACGAGCAGTACTTC. The encoded protein is CSVRNFYEQYF.

This clone was seen only a few times. The V and J genes are TRBV7-9 and TRBJ1-1; unclear D gene. Looked up from germline, CDR1 is SEHNR and CDR2 is FQNEAQ (reference sequence). V was cut by 7 bases and J by 1 base, with 19 bases left in between. The CDR3 runs to 16 residues. The CDR3 spells CASILGPGEGNTEAFF. The CDR3 DNA reads as TGTGCCAGCATATTGGGTCCCGGGGAGGGGAACACTGAAGCTTTCTTT. Variable domain in full (rest from reference TRBV7-9 and TRBJ1-1): DTGVSQNPRHKITKRGQNVTFRCDPISEHNRLYWYRQTLGQGPEFLTYFQNEAQLEKSRLLSDRFSAERPKGSFSTLEIQRTEQGDSAMYLCASILGPGEGNTEAFFGQGTRLTVV.

V usage is TRBV5-1 and J usage is TRBJ2-3; 10 bases fit TRBD2. Germline V gene data show CDR1 as SGHRS and CDR2 as YFSETQ. Trimming cost V 0 bases and J 4 bases; bases outside gene matches: 5. The CDR3 is 16 amino acids. The CDR3 DNA reads TGCGCCAGCAGCTTGGACATAGCGGGAGGTCCAGATACGCAGTATTTT. It codes for CASSLDIAGGPDTQYF.

This clone appeared once. The V and J genes are TRBV5-1 and TRBJ1-5, with TRBD1 identical over 7 bases. V dropped 0 bases and J dropped 4; count of bases not matched to a gene: 4. Germline values: CDR1 SGHRS, CDR2 YFSETQ. The CDR3 extends over 15 amino acids. The CDR3 region has the DNA TGCGCCAGCAGCTTGGTTTGGGGACAGAATCAGCCCCAGCATTTT. Translation: CASSLVWGQNQPQHF.

The J gene is TRBJ2-1, the V gene TRBV6-6, with 7 bases that match TRBD1. CDR3 length equals 15 residues. The J segment lost 0 bases and the V segment lost 2 bases, leaving 1 base of the junction unmatched. Per germline, CDR1 MNHNY and CDR2 SVGAGI (reference sequence). The CDR3 protein is CASSYGQASYNEQFF. As DNA, the CDR3 is TGTGCCAGCAGTTACGGACAGGCCTCCTACAATGAGCAGTTCTTC.

The CDR3, as DNA: TGTGCCAGCAGCCGACAGGGGGCCTACGAGCAGTACTTC. This gives the protein CASSRQGAYEQYF. The V gene is TRBV11-2, the J gene TRBJ2-7; 9 nucleotides match TRBD1. V shed 5 bases, J shed 2 bases, and the junction held 1 base outside the gene matches. CDR1 is SGHAT and CDR2 is FQNNGV in the germline V gene. This CDR3 has 13 residues. Full variable domain (outside the CDR3, taken from reference TRBV11-2 and TRBJ2-7): EAGVAQSPRYKIIEKRQSVAFWCNPISGHATLYWYQQILGQGPKLLIQFQNNGVVDDSQLPKDRFSAERLKGVDSTLKIQPAKLEDSAVYLCASSRQGAYEQYFGPGTRLTVT.

This clone was seen only once. The CDR3 reads CASSPRLGGYEQYF. CDR3 in DNA: TGTGCCAGCAGCCCACGGTTGGGCGGCTACGAGCAGTACTTC. The chain has TRBV7-9 and TRBJ2-7; D not certain. V was clipped by 5 bases and J by 3 bases, with 14 bases between them. The CDR3 runs 14 residues. CDR1 and CDR2 (germline): SEHNR, FQNEAQ (reference sequence).

The chain combines TRBV28 with TRBJ1-5; TRBD1 matches at 7 bases. Germline CDR1 MDHEN, CDR2 SYDVKM. The CDR3 extends over 14 amino acids. The V and J ends lost 5 bases and 7 bases, in that order; junction bases with no gene match: 8. DNA for the CDR3: TGTGCCAGCAGTCCGACAGGGATAGGCCAGCCCCAGCATTTT. Protein: CASSPTGIGQPQHF.

The gene calls are TRBV9 and TRBJ1-1, with 9 bases lining up with TRBD1. This CDR3 is built from 17 residues. V lost 1 base to trimming and J lost 4 bases; unmatched junction nucleotides: 11. Germline-derived CDR1 and CDR2 are SGDLS and YYNGEE. CDR3 bases: TGTGCCAGCAGCGTACCCGGGACAGGGAATGTGGGCACTGAAGCTTTCTTT. Translation: CASSVPGTGNVGTEAFF.

The chain uses TRBV5-1 and TRBJ1-3, with unresolved D. This CDR3 contains 15 residues. Germline CDR1 SGHRS, CDR2 YFSETQ. V was clipped by 0 bases and J by 3 bases, with 10 bases between them. CDR3 coding DNA: TGCGCCAGCAGCTTGGACCCAGTAAGTGGAAACACCATATATTTT. Amino acids: CASSLDPVSGNTIYF.

About this clone: This CDR3 is also generated by other DNA sequences in the sample. J is TRBJ2-1 and V is TRBV29-1; 7 nucleotides align to TRBD2. Trimming at V came to 1 base and at J to 2 bases, leaving 2 bases not matched to a gene. CDR1 SQVTM and CDR2 ANQGSEA come from the germline V gene. The CDR3 length is 14 residues. The CDR3 sequence: CSVEGLAAYNEQFF. The CDR3 coding sequence is TGCAGCGTTGAAGGCCTAGCGGCCTACAATGAGCAGTTCTTC.

The rearrangement uses TRBV7-9 and TRBJ2-7; 16 bases match TRBD2. Germline V gene sequence: CDR1 SEHNR, CDR2 FQNEAQ (reference sequence). V shed 6 bases, J shed 1 base, and the junction held 6 bases outside the gene matches. The CDR3 has 17 residues. CDR3 sequence reads: CASRGTSGRATSYEQYF. Written as DNA, the CDR3 is TGTGCCAGCAGGGGGACTAGCGGGAGGGCCACATCCTACGAGCAGTACTTC.

The V call is TRBV5-1, the J call TRBJ2-7, with D perhaps TRBD1 (5 bases). V shed 10 bases and J shed 3 bases, with 11 bases lying between them. The CDR3 runs to 11 residues. Germline assignment: CDR1 SGHRS and CDR2 YFSETQ. CDR3: CASGQGYEQYF. DNA of the CDR3: TGCGCCTCGGGTCAGGGCTACGAGCAGTACTTC.

The gene calls are TRBV18 and TRBJ2-3; TRBD2 matches 13 bases. CDR1 KGHSH and CDR2 LQKENI come from the germline V gene. The CDR3 runs 16 residues. Trimming cost V 3 bases and J 4 bases; bases outside gene matches: 4. The CDR3 DNA follows: TGTGCCAGCTCACCTCTACTAGCGGGAGGGCCAGATACGCAGTATTTT. This codes for CASSPLLAGGPDTQYF.

The genes are TRBV29-1 and TRBJ2-1, with a tentative D call TRBD2 (6 bases). The germline CDR1 and CDR2 sequences are SQVTM and ANQGSEA. The CDR3 length is 16 residues. The V and J ends lost 0 bases and 4 bases respectively, with 16 bases between them. DNA of the CDR3: TGCAGCGTTGAAGATCGTACAGCGGGTTCATACAATGAGCAGTTCTTC. It codes for CSVEDRTAGSYNEQFF.

The chain recombines TRBV19 with TRBJ2-7; D remains unclear. The CDR3 is made up of 14 amino acids. V lost 3 bases, J lost 2 bases, and 11 bases lay in between. Germline values: CDR1 LNHDA, CDR2 SQIVND (reference sequence). The CDR3 DNA is TGTGCCAGTAGTATCCCAGGCCGGACCTACGAGCAGTACTTC. This sequence encodes CASSIPGRTYEQYF.

The chain is built from TRBV6-1 and TRBJ1-2; unclear D gene. Between the trimmed V and J ends, which lost 6 bases and 7 bases, there was a span of 12 bases. The CDR3 is made up of 12 amino acids. CDR1 and CDR2 from the germline V gene are MNHNS and SASEGT. CDR3 nucleotide sequence: TGTGCCAGCAGGCAGGAACGCCCTGGCTACACCTTC. This sequence encodes CASRQERPGYTF.

This chain connects TRBV6-5 to TRBJ2-7; D unresolved. Germline V CDR1 and CDR2: MNHEY, SVGAGI. Deletions cut 5 bases from V and 3 bases from J, with 14 bases between. The CDR3 has 14 amino acids. The CDR3 DNA reads as TGTGCCAGCAGTCCCGACTGGAACAACTACGAGCAGTACTTC. It encodes CASSPDWNNYEQYF.

To note about this clone: The sample carries other DNA sequences with the same CDR3. The chain links TRBV14 to TRBJ1-5; D unclear. CDR3 length: 14 residues. Germline-derived CDR1 and CDR2 are SGHDN and FVKESK. With 1 base removed from V and 0 bases from J, the gap between germline ends came to 4 bases. The chain's CDR3 is CASSQGHSNQPQHF. CDR3 bases: TGTGCCAGCAGCCAAGGCCATAGCAATCAGCCCCAGCATTTT.

The V gene is TRBV1, the J gene TRBJ2-5; the table's TRBD2 call for D was not verified on the DNA. TRBV1 is shown as a pseudogene. The CDR3 totals 15 residues. The CDR3, as DNA: TGCACCAGCAGCCAAGTCATGGGAGGGCAAGAGACCCAGTACTTC. This encodes CTSSQVMGGQETQYF.

The chain combines TRBV7-6 with TRBJ1-4, with D perhaps TRBD1 (5 bases). Trimming cost V 4 bases and J 8 bases, with 11 bases left between them. CDR1 and CDR2 from the germline V gene are SGHVS and FNYEAQ. The CDR3 covers 13 residues. The CDR3: CASSSRGTEKLFF. DNA of the CDR3: TGTGCCAGCAGCTCTAGGGGAACCGAAAAACTGTTTTTT. The full variable domain, completed using reference TRBV7-6 and TRBJ1-4, is GAGVSQSPRYKVTKRGQDVALRCDPISGHVSLYWYRQALGQGPEFLTYFNYEAQQDKSGLPNDRFSAERPEGSISTLTIQRTEQRDSAMYRCASSSRGTEKLFFGSGTQLSVL.

The chain joins TRBV19 to TRBJ2-2; D possibly matches TRBD1 or TRBD2 (5 bases each). CDR1 is LNHDA, CDR2 SQIVND, per germline (reference sequence). This CDR3 comprises 15 residues. V dropped 8 bases and J dropped 4 bases, with 17 bases sitting between them. The CDR3 DNA reads as TGTGCCAGTTCGCCCCGGGACGGACTCACCGGGGAGCTGTTTTTT. Amino acid sequence: CASSPRDGLTGELFF.